The 27 T cell receptor beta chains presented below share a single source sample, sequenced in a study of shared clonotypes between healthy human individuals. Assay: immunoSEQ multiplex PCR; the TCRdb copy retains only in-frame clones and omits some. The profile shows more than 550,000 clones, roughly two thirds of them singletons. The sample consisted of memory CD4+ T cells sorted from blood. Subset specified: CD45RA-negative fraction. Source of these receptors: a woman in her 30s in good health.

This chain joins TRBV5-1 and TRBJ2-3; D remains unclear. Per germline, CDR1 SGHRS and CDR2 YFSETQ. This CDR3 has 14 amino acids. Trimming removed 0 bases from V and 2 bases from J, with 7 bases in between. CDR3 in DNA: TGCGCCAGCAGCTTGGGACGGACCACAGATACGCAGTATTTT. Encoded protein: CASSLGRTTDTQYF.

The chain recombines TRBV29-1 with TRBJ1-1; no clear D. Germline V gene data show CDR1 as SQVTM and CDR2 as ANQGSEA. V lost 7 bases and J lost 4, with 22 bases in between. The CDR3 runs 15 residues. DNA of the CDR3: TGCAGCGCGGGCGGGGTATCGGGATTGGGCACTGAAGCTTTCTTT. Protein sequence: CSAGGVSGLGTEAFF.

The rearrangement links TRBV11-2 to TRBJ2-1; D not certain. The V gene lost 5 bases and the J gene lost 4 bases, with 6 bases spanning the gap. In germline, CDR1 is SGHAT, CDR2 FQNNGV. The CDR3 is 12 residues long. DNA for the CDR3: TGTGCCAGCAGCACCTATTACAATGAGCAGTTCTTC. Residues: CASSTYYNEQFF.

The chain joins TRBV19 to TRBJ2-5, with D maybe TRBD2 (6 bases). CDR1 and CDR2 from the germline V gene are LNHDA and SQIVND (reference sequence). The CDR3 contains 16 residues. Trimming took 8 bases from V and 2 from J, leaving 21 bases between them. CDR3 protein: CASSKNTGTQQETQYF. CDR3 nucleotide sequence: TGTGCCAGTTCTAAAAACACCGGGACTCAACAAGAGACCCAGTACTTC.

The rearrangement joins TRBV14 to TRBJ2-3; 7 nucleotides line up with TRBD2. This CDR3 has 15 amino acids. Germline lookup yields CDR1 SGHDN and CDR2 FVKESK. V dropped 1 base and J dropped 9; count of bases not matched to a gene: 10. For the CDR3, the DNA is TGTGCCAGCAGCCAAGTAAGAGGGAGGGCCAACACGCAGTATTTT. Amino acids: CASSQVRGRANTQYF.

The chain uses TRBV25-1 and TRBJ2-5; 8 nucleotides match TRBD1. Germline V gene data show CDR1 as MGHDK and CDR2 as SYGVNS. With 5 bases clipped from V and 3 bases from J, the junction kept 5 bases outside the gene matches. This CDR3 spans 14 amino acids. The DNA of the CDR3 is TGTGCCAGCAGTACCCAGGACAGGGAAGAGACCCAGTACTTC. It encodes CASSTQDREETQYF.

The chain joins TRBV11-2 to TRBJ2-1; tentatively, D is TRBD2 (6 bases). The V gene lost 3 bases and the J gene lost 8 bases, with 23 bases spanning the gap. The CDR3 is 17 amino acids. Germline CDR1 and CDR2: SGHAT and FQNNGV. Written as DNA, the CDR3 is TGTGCCAGCAGCTTTGGTATTGGAGATACGGGCGGGGATGAGCAGTTCTTC. Protein product: CASSFGIGDTGGDEQFF.

The V gene is TRBV4-1, the J gene TRBJ1-5; D is uncertain. Germline assignment: CDR1 MGHRA and CDR2 YSYEKL. V lost 4 bases, J lost 3 bases, and 13 bases lay in between. The CDR3 extends over 15 amino acids. The chain's CDR3 is CASSRDGPYNQPQHF. CDR3 DNA sequence: TGCGCCAGCAGCCGCGATGGGCCCTACAATCAGCCCCAGCATTTT.

The chain combines TRBV27 with TRBJ1-3; TRBD1 matches at 8 bases. V trimming: 4 bases; J trimming: 0 bases; junction bases outside the gene matches: 11. Germline CDR1 reads MNHEY; CDR2 reads SMNVEV (reference sequence). The CDR3 contains 18 residues. CDR3 residues: CASSSRGPVSLSGNTIYF. In DNA form, the CDR3 reads TGTGCCAGCAGTTCCAGGGGGCCGGTCTCTCTCTCTGGAAACACCATATATTTT.

This clone occurred once. The chain has TRBV18 and TRBJ1-5; D not certain. The germline V gene has CDR1 KGHSH and CDR2 LQKENI. The CDR3 length is 12 residues. V was pared by 0 bases and J by 3 bases, with 0 bases between. This CDR3 is CASSPPNQPQHF. In DNA, the CDR3 is TGTGCCAGCTCACCACCCAATCAGCCCCAGCATTTT.

The chain employs TRBV28 and TRBJ2-7; TRBD1 agrees at 7 bases. CDR3 size: 12 residues. CDR1 MDHEN and CDR2 SYDVKM come from the germline V gene. The V and J ends lost 6 bases and 3 bases, in that order; junction bases with no gene match: 2. CDR3 coding DNA: TGTGCCAGCAGCAACAGGGGCTACGAGCAGTACTTC. This translates into CASSNRGYEQYF.

The V call is TRBV5-1, the J call TRBJ2-3, with 7 bases aligning to TRBD2. The V gene end was trimmed by 2 bases and the J gene end by 5 bases; junction bases not matched to a gene: 17. This CDR3 contains 18 residues. The germline gives CDR1 SGHRS, CDR2 YFSETQ. The CDR3 nucleotides are TGCGCCAGCAGCTTAGGGCTAGCGGCTTTCGGGAGACAAGATACGCAGTATTTT. This codes for CASSLGLAAFGRQDTQYF.

Comment on this clone: This may be a read error, as it is one base from a much larger clone. The chain uses TRBV5-5 and TRBJ2-1; 12 nucleotides line up with TRBD2. The CDR3 covers 14 residues. Germline CDR1 is SGHKS and CDR2 is YYEKEE (reference sequence). Losses at the gene ends were 2 bases for V and 7 bases for J; bases not matched to a gene: 1. For the CDR3, the DNA is TGTGCCAGCAGCTTCGGGACTAGCGGGAATGAGCAGTTCTTC. It yields the protein CASSFGTSGNEQFF. Supplemented by reference TRBV5-5 and TRBJ2-1, the full variable domain reads DAGVTQSPTHLIKTRGQQVTLRCSPISGHKSVSWYQQVLGQGPQFIFQYYEKEERGRGNFPDRFSARQFPNYSSELNVNALLLGDSALYLCASSFGTSGNEQFFGPGTRLTVL.

The chain joins TRBV11-2 to TRBJ2-1; 7 bases map to TRBD2. CDR1 is SGHAT and CDR2 is FQNNGV in the germline V gene. V trimming: 7 bases; J trimming: 0 bases; junction bases outside the gene matches: 6. The CDR3 runs 15 residues. This chain's CDR3 is CASTRTGGSYNEQFF. CDR3 nucleotides: TGTGCCAGCACCCGAACGGGAGGCTCCTACAATGAGCAGTTCTTC.

The chain couples TRBV9 to TRBJ2-7; D not certain. This CDR3 is built from 14 residues. The germline V gene has CDR1 SGDLS and CDR2 YYNGEE. Trimming cost V 4 bases and J 5 bases, with 16 bases left between them. CDR3: CASSPSPVANEQYF. DNA for the CDR3: TGTGCCAGCAGCCCCAGCCCAGTGGCGAACGAGCAGTACTTC.

The genes are TRBV5-1 and TRBJ2-2; tentative D call: TRBD2 (5 bases). From germline, CDR1 is SGHRS and CDR2 YFSETQ. The CDR3 is 16 amino acids. Trimming removed 6 bases at V and 0 bases at J, with 15 bases between. The CDR3 protein is CASNKAATSNTGELFF. The CDR3 DNA sequence: TGCGCCAGCAATAAAGCGGCTACTTCGAACACCGGGGAGCTGTTTTTT.

V and J are TRBV6-4 and TRBJ1-5; D might be TRBD1 (5 bases). Looked up from germline, CDR1 is MRHNA and CDR2 is SNTAGT. V was trimmed by 2 bases and J by 7 bases, leaving 15 bases between them. This CDR3 comprises 15 residues. DNA for the CDR3: TGTGCCAGCAGTGACGAGGCAGGCCCAGGGCAGCCCCAGCATTTT. It codes for CASSDEAGPGQPQHF.

This chain links TRBV6-6 with TRBJ2-7; 9 nucleotides line up with TRBD1. The junction had 12 bases not matched to a gene; V was cut back by 7 bases and J by 2 bases. The CDR3 spans 16 residues. Per the germline V gene, CDR1 is MNHNY and CDR2 is SVGAGI (reference sequence). The CDR3 reads CASTSTPGQGTYEQYF. Here the CDR3 DNA reads TGTGCCAGCACGTCCACCCCGGGACAGGGCACCTACGAGCAGTACTTC.

The chain uses TRBV19 and TRBJ2-5, with D maybe TRBD1 (5 bases). The V and J ends lost 3 bases and 5 bases respectively, with 19 bases between them. The V gene's germline CDR1 is LNHDA and CDR2 SQIVND (reference sequence). The CDR3 extends over 16 amino acids. CDR3 sequence reads: CASSMSHRTEWETQYF. DNA of the CDR3: TGTGCCAGTAGTATGTCCCACAGGACCGAGTGGGAGACCCAGTACTTC.

The chain couples TRBV7-9 to TRBJ2-1, with TRBD2 identical over 13 bases. This CDR3 contains 13 residues. After removal of 6 bases from V and 13 bases from J, the junction contained 6 bases not matched to a gene. The V gene's germline CDR1 is SEHNR and CDR2 FQNEAQ (reference sequence). CDR3 protein: CASRGLAGVEQFF. In DNA form, the CDR3 reads TGTGCCAGCAGAGGACTAGCGGGAGTAGAACAGTTCTTC.

This chain links TRBV28 with TRBJ2-7; possible D gene TRBD1, 7 bases. Trimming cost V 1 base and J 3 bases, with 13 bases left between them. CDR3 length equals 15 residues. The germline gives CDR1 MDHEN, CDR2 SYDVKM. The CDR3 loop reads CASSLYRQGGYEQYF. In DNA form, the CDR3 reads TGTGCCAGCAGTTTATATAGGCAGGGGGGCTACGAGCAGTACTTC.

The rearrangement uses TRBV11-3 and TRBJ2-5; weak D call: TRBD1 (6 bases). Germline V CDR1 and CDR2: SGHNT, YENEEA. Deletions cut 1 base from V and 11 bases from J, with 14 bases between. The CDR3 is 13 residues long. CDR3 nucleotides: TGTGCCAGCAGCTTAGGGCCCAAGGGGGAGCAGTACTTC. Translated: CASSLGPKGEQYF.

Only a few counts were recorded for this clone. This chain uses TRBV2 with TRBJ1-1; D is perhaps TRBD1 (6 bases). The ends were cut back, 7 bases at V and 4 bases at J, with 16 bases in the middle. The CDR3 contains 14 residues. Germline assignment: CDR1 SNHLY and CDR2 FYNNEI. The CDR3 is CASTLGGSATEAFF. In DNA, the CDR3 is TGTGCCAGCACCCTCGGGGGCTCGGCCACTGAAGCTTTCTTT.

V gene TRBV11-2 combines with J gene TRBJ1-3; D gene ambiguous. V lost 1 base to trimming and J lost 0 bases, with 13 bases between them. The CDR3 has 17 residues. Germline CDR1 is SGHAT and CDR2 is FQNNGV. Here the CDR3 reads CASSLAFTRDSGNTIYF. Here the CDR3 DNA reads TGTGCCAGCAGCTTAGCCTTTACGAGGGACTCTGGAAACACCATATATTTT.

V is TRBV11-2 and J is TRBJ2-1; 9 bases are shared with TRBD2. Germline V CDR1 and CDR2: SGHAT, FQNNGV. V dropped 1 base and J dropped 6; count of bases not matched to a gene: 4. The CDR3 length is 15 residues. This chain's CDR3 is CASSLVREGINEQFF. DNA of the CDR3: TGTGCCAGCAGCTTAGTGCGGGAGGGGATCAATGAGCAGTTCTTC.

The V and J genes are TRBV28 and TRBJ1-2; D perhaps matches TRBD1 (6 bases). The germline V gene has CDR1 MDHEN and CDR2 SYDVKM. The CDR3 length is 15 residues. V dropped 5 bases and J dropped 8 bases, with 21 bases sitting between them. CDR3 amino acids: CASSELRGQVYGYTF. The CDR3 nucleotides are TGTGCCAGCAGTGAACTACGGGGGCAGGTCTACGGCTACACCTTC.

The chain carries TRBV5-5 and TRBJ1-1, with no clear D. Trimming removed 1 base at V and 4 bases at J, with 11 bases between. This CDR3 has 14 residues. The V gene's germline CDR1 is SGHKS and CDR2 YYEKEE (reference sequence). Written as DNA, the CDR3 is TGTGCCAGCAGCTTGTACGAGGGAGGCACTGAAGCTTTCTTT. This sequence encodes CASSLYEGGTEAFF.